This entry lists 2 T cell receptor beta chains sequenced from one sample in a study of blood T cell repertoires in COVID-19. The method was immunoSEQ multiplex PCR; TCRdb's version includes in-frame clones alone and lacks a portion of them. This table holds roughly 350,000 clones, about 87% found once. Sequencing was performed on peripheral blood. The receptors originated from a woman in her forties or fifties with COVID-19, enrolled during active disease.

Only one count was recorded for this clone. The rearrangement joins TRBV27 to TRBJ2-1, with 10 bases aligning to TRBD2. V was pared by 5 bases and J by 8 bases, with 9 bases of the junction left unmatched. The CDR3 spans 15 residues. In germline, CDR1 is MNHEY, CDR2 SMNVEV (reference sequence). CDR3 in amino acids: CASSASGRIIDEQFF. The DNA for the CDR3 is TGTGCCAGCAGTGCTAGCGGGAGAATCATCGATGAGCAGTTCTTC.

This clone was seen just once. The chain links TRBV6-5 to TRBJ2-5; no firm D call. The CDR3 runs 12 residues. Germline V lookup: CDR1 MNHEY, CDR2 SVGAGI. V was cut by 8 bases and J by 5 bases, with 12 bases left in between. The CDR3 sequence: CASWAGQETQYF. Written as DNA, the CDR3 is TGTGCCAGCTGGGCAGGTCAGGAGACCCAGTACTTC.